This T cell receptor (beta chain) was captured by sequencing in a study of CD8 T cells in Susac syndrome. Reverse transcription used roughly 0.5 to 1 ug RNA and random hexamers. TCRdb used MiXCR to reprocess the immunoSEQ multiplex PCR reads, holding one entry per CDR3 protein. The data contain over 80,000 distinct CDR3 sequences, 90% to 95% of them singletons. This TCR came from a human donor with Susac syndrome. Source material: CD8+ T cells from PBMCs.

The CDR3 spells CASIDSPDTQYF. The CDR3 DNA follows: TGTGCCAGCATCGACAGTCCAGATACGCAGTATTTT. The chain has TRBV6-6 and TRBJ2-3, with a possible D match to TRBD1 (5 bases). V dropped 7 bases and J dropped 4 bases, with 9 bases sitting between them. The CDR3 has 12 residues. CDR1 is MNHNY, CDR2 SVGAGI, per germline (reference sequence).